The clone carrying this TCR beta chain showed up just a few times. These data belong to a study of T-cell memory formation after mild COVID-19. The CDR3 covers 16 residues. From germline, CDR1 is SGHTA and CDR2 FQGNSA. V was pared by 0 bases and J by 5 bases, with 7 bases of the junction left unmatched. MiXCR was run by TCRdb on the 5' RACE reads, yielding one entry per CDR3 protein. The sample contains 380,000 or so distinct CDR3 sequences, approximately 15% of which appear only once. The clonotype was recovered from a man between 18 and 29 years old who had mild COVID-19 (a few samples of this study predate the infection). Cell type and time point are not known. Sample: PBMCs or a T cell subset sorted from them (not recorded which). The chain uses TRBV7-2 and TRBJ2-5; 9 bases are a match to TRBD2. CDR3 region: CASSLATLAGKETQYF. The CDR3 nucleotides read TGTGCCAGCAGCTTAGCTACGCTAGCGGGGAAGGAGACCCAGTACTTC.